This TCR beta chain was observed in a study of shared clonotypes between healthy human individuals. TCRdb's copy holds only in-frame clones and misses some; the assay was immunoSEQ multiplex PCR. The sample has about 2.1 million clones, roughly 93% seen once; the top ten hold more than 1.5%. The ends lost 9 bases at V and 3 bases at J; junction bases unmatched: 13. Germline V gene sequence: CDR1 LNHDA, CDR2 SQIVND (reference sequence). CDR3 length equals 16 residues. CD45RO-negative, CCR7-positively selected cells formed the naive CD8 fraction, excluding terminally differentiated effector memory CD45RA+ cells.

The source of this sequence is a man aged 18 to 29 in good health. Some clones in this sample may be carry-over from other donors' samples. This chain uses TRBV19 with TRBJ1-5; 8 bases match TRBD1. The sequencing input was naive CD8+ T cells from PBMCs. DNA of the CDR3: TGTGCCAGCCAGAGTACCGGGACAGGCTACAATCAGCCCCAGCATTTT. It is translated as CASQSTGTGYNQPQHF.